The following is a T cell receptor (beta chain) sequence with its context. What this receptor recognizes is not known. Base qualities are not recorded, but no much larger clone differs from it by a single base. V loses 6 bases at its end and J loses 6 bases; junction bases beyond the gene matches: 6. The CDR3 measures 14 amino acids from cysteine to phenylalanine. Only CDR3 DNA is held: 42 bases, read in frame from base 1. Libraries were constructed by PCR. TCRdb names Illumina HiSeq 2500 as the instrument used. Molecular barcoding was employed in the preparation of TCR libraries, with unique molecular identifiers being used to normalize TCRbeta repertoire quantification. TCRdb trimmed public reads at Q25 via fastp, called clones via MiXCR and kept in-frame beta chains. Rows merge per CDR3 protein into single entries with the most common DNA and genes. This sample lists approximately 490,000 distinct CDR3 sequences; around an eighth were detected once. The ten largest clonotypes hold around 6.1% of the sample.

This specimen comes from a study of T-cell reconstitution after alpha-beta-depleted transplantation in children (dated by TCRdb to 2016 to 2018). About the study as a whole: Using TCR repertoire profiling, the study followed T-cell immune reconstitution in a quantitative way in children after TCRalphabeta/CD19-depleted allogeneic hematopoietic cell transplantation.

This receptor was obtained from a human donor who donated a stem cell graft to a child with combined immunodeficiency. The specimen was PBMCs from the stem cell graft donor, collected from the stem cell graft. Rearrangement joined TRBV12-3 or TRBV12-4 to TRBJ1-5; TRBD1 lines up with 9 middle nucleotides. CDR3 protein: CASSRTGARQPQHF. The DNA reads as follows: TGTGCCAGCAGCCGGACAGGGGCTCGTCAGCCCCAGCATTTT.